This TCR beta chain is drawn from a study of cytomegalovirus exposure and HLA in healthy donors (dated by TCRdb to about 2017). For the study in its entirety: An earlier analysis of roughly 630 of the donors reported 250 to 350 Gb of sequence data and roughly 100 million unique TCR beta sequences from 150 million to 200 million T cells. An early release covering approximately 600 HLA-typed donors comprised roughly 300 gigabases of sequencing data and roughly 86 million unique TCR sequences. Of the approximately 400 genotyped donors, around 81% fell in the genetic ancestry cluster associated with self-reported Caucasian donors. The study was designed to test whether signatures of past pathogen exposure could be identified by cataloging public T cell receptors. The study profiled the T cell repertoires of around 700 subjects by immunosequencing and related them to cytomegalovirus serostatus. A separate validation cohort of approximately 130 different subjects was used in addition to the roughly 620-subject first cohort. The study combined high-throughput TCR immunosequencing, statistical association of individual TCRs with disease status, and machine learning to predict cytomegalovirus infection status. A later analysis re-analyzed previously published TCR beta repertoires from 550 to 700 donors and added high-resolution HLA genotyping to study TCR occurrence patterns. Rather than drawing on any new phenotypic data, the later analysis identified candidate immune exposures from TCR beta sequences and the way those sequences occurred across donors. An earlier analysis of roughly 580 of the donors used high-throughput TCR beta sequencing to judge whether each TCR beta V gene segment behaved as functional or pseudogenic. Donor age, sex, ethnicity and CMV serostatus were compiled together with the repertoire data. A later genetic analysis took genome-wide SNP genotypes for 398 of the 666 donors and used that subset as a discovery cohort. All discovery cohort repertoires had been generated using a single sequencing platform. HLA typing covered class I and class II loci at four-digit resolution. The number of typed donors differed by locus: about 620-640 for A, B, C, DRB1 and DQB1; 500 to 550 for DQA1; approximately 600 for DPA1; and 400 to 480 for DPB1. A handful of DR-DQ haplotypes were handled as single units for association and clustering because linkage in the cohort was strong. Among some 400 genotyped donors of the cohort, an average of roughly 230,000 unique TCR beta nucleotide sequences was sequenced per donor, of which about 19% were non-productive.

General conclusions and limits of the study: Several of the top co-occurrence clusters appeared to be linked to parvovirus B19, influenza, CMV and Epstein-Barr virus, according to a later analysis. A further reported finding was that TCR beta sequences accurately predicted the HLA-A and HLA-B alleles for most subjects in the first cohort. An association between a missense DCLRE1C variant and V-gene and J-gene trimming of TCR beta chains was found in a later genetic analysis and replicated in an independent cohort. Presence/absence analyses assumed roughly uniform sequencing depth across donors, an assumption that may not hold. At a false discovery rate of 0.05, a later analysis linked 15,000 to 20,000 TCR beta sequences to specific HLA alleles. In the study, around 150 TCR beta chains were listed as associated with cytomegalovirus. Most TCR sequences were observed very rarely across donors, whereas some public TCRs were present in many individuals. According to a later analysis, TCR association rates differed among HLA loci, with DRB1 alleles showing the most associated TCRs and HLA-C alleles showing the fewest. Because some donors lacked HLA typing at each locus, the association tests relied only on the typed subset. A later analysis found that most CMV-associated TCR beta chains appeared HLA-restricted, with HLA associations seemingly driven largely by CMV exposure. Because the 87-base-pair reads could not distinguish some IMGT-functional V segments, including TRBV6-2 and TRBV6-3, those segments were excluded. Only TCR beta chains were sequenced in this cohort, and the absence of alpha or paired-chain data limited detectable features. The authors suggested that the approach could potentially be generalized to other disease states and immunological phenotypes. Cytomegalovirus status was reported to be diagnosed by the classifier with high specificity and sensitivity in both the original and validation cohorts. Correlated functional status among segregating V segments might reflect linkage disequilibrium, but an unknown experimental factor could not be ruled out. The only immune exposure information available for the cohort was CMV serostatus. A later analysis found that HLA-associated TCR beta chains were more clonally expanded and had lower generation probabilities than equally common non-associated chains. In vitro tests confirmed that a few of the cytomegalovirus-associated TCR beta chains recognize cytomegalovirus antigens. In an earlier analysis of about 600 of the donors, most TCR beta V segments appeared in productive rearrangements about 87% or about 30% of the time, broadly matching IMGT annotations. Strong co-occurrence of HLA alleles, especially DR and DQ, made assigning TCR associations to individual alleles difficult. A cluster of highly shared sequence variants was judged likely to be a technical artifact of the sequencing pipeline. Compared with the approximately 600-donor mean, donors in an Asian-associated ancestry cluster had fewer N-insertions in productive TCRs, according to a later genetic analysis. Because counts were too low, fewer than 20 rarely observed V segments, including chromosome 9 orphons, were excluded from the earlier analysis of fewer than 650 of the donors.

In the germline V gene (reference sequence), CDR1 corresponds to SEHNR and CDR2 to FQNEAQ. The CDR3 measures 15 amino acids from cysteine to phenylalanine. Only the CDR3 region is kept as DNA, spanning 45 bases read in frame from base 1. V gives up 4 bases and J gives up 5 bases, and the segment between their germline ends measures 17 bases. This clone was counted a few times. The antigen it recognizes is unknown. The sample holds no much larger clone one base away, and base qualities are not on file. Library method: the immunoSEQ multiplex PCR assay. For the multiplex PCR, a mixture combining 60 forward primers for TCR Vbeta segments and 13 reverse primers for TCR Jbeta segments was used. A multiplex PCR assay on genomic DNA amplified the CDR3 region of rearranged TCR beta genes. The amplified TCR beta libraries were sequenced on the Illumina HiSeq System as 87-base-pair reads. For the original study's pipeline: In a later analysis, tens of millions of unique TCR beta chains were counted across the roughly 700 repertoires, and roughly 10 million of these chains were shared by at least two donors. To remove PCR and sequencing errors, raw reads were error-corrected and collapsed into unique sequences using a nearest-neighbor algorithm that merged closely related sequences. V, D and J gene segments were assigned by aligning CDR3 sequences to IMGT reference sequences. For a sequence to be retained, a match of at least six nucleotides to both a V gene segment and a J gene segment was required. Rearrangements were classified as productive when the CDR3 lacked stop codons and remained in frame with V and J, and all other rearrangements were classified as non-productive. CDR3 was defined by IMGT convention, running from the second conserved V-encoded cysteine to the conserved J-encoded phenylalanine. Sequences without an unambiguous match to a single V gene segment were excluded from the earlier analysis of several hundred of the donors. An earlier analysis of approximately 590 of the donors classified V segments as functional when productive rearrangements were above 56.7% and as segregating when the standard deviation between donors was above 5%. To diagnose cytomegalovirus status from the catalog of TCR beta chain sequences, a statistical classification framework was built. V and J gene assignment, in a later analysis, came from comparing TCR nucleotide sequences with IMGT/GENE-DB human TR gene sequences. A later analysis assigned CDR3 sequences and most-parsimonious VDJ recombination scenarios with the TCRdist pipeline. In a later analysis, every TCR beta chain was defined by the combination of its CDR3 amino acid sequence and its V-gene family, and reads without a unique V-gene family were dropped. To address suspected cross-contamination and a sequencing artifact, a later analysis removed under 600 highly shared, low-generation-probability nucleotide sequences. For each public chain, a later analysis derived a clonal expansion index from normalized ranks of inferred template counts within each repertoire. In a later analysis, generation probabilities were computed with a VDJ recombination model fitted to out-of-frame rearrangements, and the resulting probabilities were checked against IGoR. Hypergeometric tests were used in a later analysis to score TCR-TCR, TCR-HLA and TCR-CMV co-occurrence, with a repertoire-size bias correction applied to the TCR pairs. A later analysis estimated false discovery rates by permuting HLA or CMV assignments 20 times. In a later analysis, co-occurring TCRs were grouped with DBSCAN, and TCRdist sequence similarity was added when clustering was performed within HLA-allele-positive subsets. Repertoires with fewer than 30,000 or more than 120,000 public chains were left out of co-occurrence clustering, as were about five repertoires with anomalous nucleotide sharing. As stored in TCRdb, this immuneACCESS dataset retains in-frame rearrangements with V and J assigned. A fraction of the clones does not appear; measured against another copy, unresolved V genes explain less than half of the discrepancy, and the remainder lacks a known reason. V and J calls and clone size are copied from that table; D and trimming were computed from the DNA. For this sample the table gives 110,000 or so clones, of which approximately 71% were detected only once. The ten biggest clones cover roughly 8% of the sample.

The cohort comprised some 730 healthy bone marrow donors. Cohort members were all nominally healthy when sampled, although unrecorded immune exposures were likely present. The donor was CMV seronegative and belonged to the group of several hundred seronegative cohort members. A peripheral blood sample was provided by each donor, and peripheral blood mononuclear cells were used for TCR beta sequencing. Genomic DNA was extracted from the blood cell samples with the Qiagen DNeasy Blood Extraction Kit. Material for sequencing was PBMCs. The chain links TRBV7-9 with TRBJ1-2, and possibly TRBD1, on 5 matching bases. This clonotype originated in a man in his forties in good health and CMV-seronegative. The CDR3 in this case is CASSSAGEFIYGYTF. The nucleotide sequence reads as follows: TGTGCCAGCAGCTCCGCGGGGGAGTTTATTTATGGCTACACCTTC.